A single sample is the source of the 7 T cell receptor beta chains below, sequenced in a study of T cells in Graves' hyperthyroidism and ophthalmopathy. There were TCR beta CDR3 regions amplified from RNA transcripts. Using the HTBI primer set, a first-round RT-PCR was run on the TCR CDR3. From the multiplex PCR reads, TCRdb called clonotypes with MiXCR, one entry per CDR3 protein. Here the sample spans under 400,000 distinct CDR3 sequences, approximately 15% being singletons. The specimen sequenced was blood. Every receptor here comes from a woman in her sixties with Graves' hyperthyroidism.

This clonotype was counted at least ten times. The V and J genes are TRBV3-1 and TRBJ2-7; unclear D gene. V was shortened by 1 base and J by 0 bases, with 4 bases between the two germline ends. The CDR3 extends over 13 amino acids. Germline V gene lookup returns CDR1 LGHDT and CDR2 YNNKEL (reference sequence). Here the CDR3 DNA reads TGTGCCAGCAGCCAAGCAGTCTCCTACGAGCAGTACTTC. Its translation is CASSQAVSYEQYF.

This clonotype was recorded many times. The rearrangement links TRBV6-5 to TRBJ2-3; a possible D gene is TRBD1 (6 bases). There are 15 residues in the CDR3. Germline V gene lookup returns CDR1 MNHEY and CDR2 SVGAGI. Trimming removed 3 bases from V and 4 bases from J, with 14 bases in between. The CDR3 is CASSYQQGFPDTQYF. The CDR3 nucleotides read TGTGCCAGCAGTTATCAACAGGGATTTCCAGATACGCAGTATTTT.

To note about this clonotype: This clone may be a read error of a much larger clone one base away. The chain couples TRBV18 to TRBJ2-1; D is undetermined. The CDR3 is 17 residues long. Germline CDR1 reads KGHSH; CDR2 reads LQKENI. Trimming removed 2 bases from V and 6 bases from J, with 20 bases in between. In nucleotides, the CDR3 is TGTGCCAGCTCACCATTCGGGTCGCGTATGCTTTCCAATGAGCAGTTCTTC. Protein sequence: CASSPFGSRMLSNEQFF.

The table lists this clonotype with a few counts. The gene calls are TRBV3-1 and TRBJ1-1, with TRBD1 as a possible D gene (5 bases). Deletions cut 3 bases from V and 1 base from J, with 9 bases between. The germline CDR1 and CDR2 sequences are LGHDT and YNNKEL (reference sequence). The length of the CDR3 is 14 residues. The chain's CDR3 is CASSQNTGNTEAFF. CDR3 sequence (DNA): TGTGCCAGCAGCCAGAACACAGGGAACACTGAAGCTTTCTTT.

This clonotype was seen a few times. The V and J genes are TRBV12-3 or TRBV12-4 and TRBJ2-1, with TRBD2 identical over 7 bases. With 1 base clipped from V and 0 bases from J, the junction kept 3 bases outside the gene matches. This CDR3 has 16 residues. The CDR3 region has the DNA TGTGCCAGCAGTTTAGGCGGGAGAATCTCCTACAATGAGCAGTTCTTC. Residues: CASSLGGRISYNEQFF.

This clonotype was seen many times. The V call is TRBV3-1, the J call TRBJ2-5; no definite D call. In germline, CDR1 is LGHDT, CDR2 YNNKEL (reference sequence). The CDR3 totals 12 residues. V gave up 1 base and J gave up 5 bases, with 5 bases separating them. As DNA, the CDR3 is TGTGCCAGCAGCCAAGGAGGCGAGACCCAGTACTTC. Translating it yields CASSQGGETQYF.

This clonotype has ten or more counts. This chain uses TRBV28 with TRBJ2-5; TRBD2 is a possible D gene (6 bases). There are 16 residues in the CDR3. V lost 5 bases and J 1 base, leaving 17 bases between the germline ends. Germline CDR1 and CDR2: MDHEN and SYDVKM. The CDR3 DNA reads as TGTGCCAGCAGTCCTACCGCTGGGGGGAGCCAAGAGACCCAGTACTTC. Amino acid sequence: CASSPTAGGSQETQYF.